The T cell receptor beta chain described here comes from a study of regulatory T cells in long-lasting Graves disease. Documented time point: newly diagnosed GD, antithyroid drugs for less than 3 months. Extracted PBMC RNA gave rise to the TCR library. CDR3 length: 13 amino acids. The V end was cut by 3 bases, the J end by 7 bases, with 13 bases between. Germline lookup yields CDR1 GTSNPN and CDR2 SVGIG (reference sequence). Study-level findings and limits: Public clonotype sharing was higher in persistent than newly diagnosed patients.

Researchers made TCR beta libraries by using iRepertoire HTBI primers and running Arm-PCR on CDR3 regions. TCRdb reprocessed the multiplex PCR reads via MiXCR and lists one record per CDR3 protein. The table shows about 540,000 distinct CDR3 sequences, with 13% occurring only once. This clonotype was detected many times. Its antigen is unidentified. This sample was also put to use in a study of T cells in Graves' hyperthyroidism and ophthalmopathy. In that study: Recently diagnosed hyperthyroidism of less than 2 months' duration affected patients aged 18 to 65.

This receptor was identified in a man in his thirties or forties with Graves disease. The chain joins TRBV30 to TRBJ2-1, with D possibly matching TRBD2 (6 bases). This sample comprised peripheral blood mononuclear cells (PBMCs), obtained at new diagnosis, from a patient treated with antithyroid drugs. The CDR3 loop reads CAWRTDGRNEQFF. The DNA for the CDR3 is TGTGCCTGGAGAACCGACGGGAGAAATGAGCAGTTCTTC. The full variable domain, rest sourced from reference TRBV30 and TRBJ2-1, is SQTIHQWPATLVQPVGSPLSLECTVEGTSNPNLYWYRQAAGRGLQLLFYSVGIGQISSEVPQNLSASRPQDRQFILSSKKLLLSDSGFYLCAWRTDGRNEQFFGPGTRLTVL.